What follows are 32 T cell receptor beta chains derived from one specimen sequenced in a study of blood T cell repertoires in COVID-19. Produced via immunoSEQ multiplex PCR; TCRdb's table is partial and in-frame only. The sample lists 200,000 to 250,000 clones, around four fifths occurring once. Source material: peripheral blood. Every receptor here comes from a woman of 80 years or more with COVID-19, enrolled during active disease.

V and J are TRBV9 and TRBJ2-3; D call uncertain. Germline lookup yields CDR1 SGDLS and CDR2 YYNGEE. The CDR3 spans 12 residues. V gave up 0 bases and J gave up 8 bases, with 7 bases separating them. The CDR3, as DNA: TGTGCCAGCAGCGTAGGAGAGGCTACGCAGTATTTT. Residues: CASSVGEATQYF.

This clone has only one observation. CDR3 sequence: CASSQVASRVGTQYF. The CDR3 DNA sequence: TGTGCCAGCAGCCAAGTGGCCAGCCGGGTAGGTACGCAGTATTTT. This sequence joins TRBV3-1 (or the pseudogene TRBV3-2) and TRBJ2-3; D remains ambiguous. There are 15 residues in the CDR3. The germline gives CDR1 LGHDT, CDR2 YNNKEL (reference sequence). Deletions cut 1 base from V and 8 bases from J, with 16 bases between.

V gene TRBV7-8 combines with J gene TRBJ2-3; TRBD2 agrees at 10 bases. The CDR3 sequence is 15 residues long. Looked up from germline, CDR1 is SGHVS and CDR2 is FQNEAQ. Unmatched junction bases numbered 6, after V lost 3 bases and J lost 6 bases. CDR3 loop: CASSFSGGYRDTQYF. The CDR3 DNA follows: TGTGCCAGCAGCTTTAGCGGGGGGTATAGGGATACGCAGTATTTT.

The chain combines TRBV29-1 with TRBJ1-1, with a possible D match to TRBD1 (6 bases). In germline, CDR1 is SQVTM, CDR2 ANQGSEA. CDR3 length: 12 amino acids. Trimming left V 4 bases short and J 6 bases short, with 12 bases between. The CDR3 loop reads CSVVREGAEAFF. The DNA of the CDR3 is TGCAGCGTTGTCAGGGAGGGGGCTGAAGCTTTCTTT.

This clone was seen only a few times. The chain uses TRBV6-4 and TRBJ1-5; D is ambiguous. The CDR3 is 13 amino acids. With 5 bases removed from V and 7 bases from J, the gap between germline ends came to 12 bases. The germline gives CDR1 MRHNA, CDR2 SNTAGT. CDR3 sequence (DNA): TGTGCCAGCAGTCTCTGGGCGGGGCAGCCCCAGCATTTT. Its protein is CASSLWAGQPQHF.

Remarks on this clone: The same CDR3 also results from other DNA sequences found in this sample. The V and J genes are TRBV18 and TRBJ1-5, with D possibly matching TRBD1 (5 bases). The CDR3 is 13 amino acids. The V and J ends lost 2 bases and 6 bases respectively, with 8 bases between them. Germline V gene lookup returns CDR1 KGHSH and CDR2 LQKENI. The CDR3 bases are TGTGCCAGCTCACCAAAGCAGGGTCAGCCCCAGCATTTT. It codes for CASSPKQGQPQHF.

The chain couples TRBV9 to TRBJ2-1, with D perhaps matching TRBD1 (6 bases). This CDR3 has 16 residues. Germline-derived CDR1 and CDR2 are SGDLS and YYNGEE. V shed 0 bases and J shed 1 base, with 11 bases lying between them. Here the CDR3 reads CASSVDAQGSYNEQFF. Written as DNA, the CDR3 is TGTGCCAGCAGCGTAGACGCTCAGGGGTCCTACAATGAGCAGTTCTTC.

The gene calls are TRBV5-4 and TRBJ2-7, with 8 bases lining up with TRBD2. Germline trimming cut 3 bases from V and 6 bases from J; bases unmatched to any gene: 11. Germline CDR1 and CDR2: SGHNT and YYREEE (reference sequence). The CDR3 consists of 15 residues. CDR3 nucleotide sequence: TGTGCCAGCAGCTCCCCCCGTACGGGAGGGGGCGAGCAGTACTTC. It is translated as CASSSPRTGGGEQYF.

This chain links TRBV6-1 with TRBJ2-7; 8 nucleotides agree with TRBD1. Trimming cost V 0 bases and J 6 bases; bases outside gene matches: 4. Germline assignment: CDR1 MNHNS and CDR2 SASEGT. This CDR3 contains 14 residues. The CDR3 region has the DNA TGTGCCAGCAGTGAAGCGCCGGACAGGGCCGAGCAGTACTTC. Protein: CASSEAPDRAEQYF.

The gene calls are TRBV27 and TRBJ2-2, with D maybe TRBD2 (5 bases). Germline V gives CDR1 MNHEY, CDR2 SMNVEV (reference sequence). Trimming removed 3 bases at V and 7 bases at J, with 12 bases between. The CDR3 has 14 amino acids. CDR3 in amino acids: CASSFIASFGELFF. CDR3 DNA sequence: TGTGCCAGCAGTTTTATCGCTAGCTTCGGGGAGCTGTTTTTT.

V gene TRBV3-1 (or the pseudogene TRBV3-2) combines with J gene TRBJ1-2; D call uncertain. This CDR3 spans 13 amino acids. The V and J ends lost 0 bases and 8 bases respectively, with 10 bases between them. Germline-derived CDR1 and CDR2 are LGHDT and YNNKEL (reference sequence). In nucleotides, the CDR3 is TGTGCCAGCAGCCAAGACAAAAGAGGAGGCTACACCTTC. Residues: CASSQDKRGGYTF.

The V and J genes are TRBV7-8 and TRBJ1-1, with a possible D match to TRBD1 (5 bases). The V and J ends lost 5 bases and 5 bases respectively, with 18 bases between them. The CDR3 is made up of 15 amino acids. Germline values: CDR1 SGHVS, CDR2 FQNEAQ. As DNA, the CDR3 is TGTGCCAGCAGCCCATTGCAGGGTATAGGGACTGAAGCTTTCTTT. Amino acids: CASSPLQGIGTEAFF.

V and J are TRBV6-5 and TRBJ1-6, with D hard to call. The CDR3 loop spans 13 amino acids. V lost 2 bases, J lost 5 bases, and 4 bases lay in between. Germline V CDR1 and CDR2: MNHEY, SVGAGI. The CDR3 bases are TGTGCCAGCAGTTACGAGAATAATTCACCCCTCCACTTT. It yields the protein CASSYENNSPLHF.

This clone was seen just once. The J gene is TRBJ1-1, the V gene TRBV5-4; D gene ambiguous. The germline V and J ends were trimmed by 0 bases and 1 base, with 4 bases remaining between them. This CDR3 is built from 13 residues. Germline-derived CDR1 and CDR2 are SGHNT and YYREEE (reference sequence). The CDR3: CASSLDSNTEAFF. The CDR3 region has the DNA TGTGCCAGCAGCTTGGACTCGAACACTGAAGCTTTCTTT.

The V and J genes are TRBV18 and TRBJ2-7; D gene ambiguous. Germline CDR1 reads KGHSH; CDR2 reads LQKENI. V dropped 3 bases and J dropped 4 bases, with 10 bases sitting between them. The CDR3 is made up of 13 amino acids. The CDR3 coding sequence is TGTGCCAGCTCACCCGCGACAACGTACGAGCAGTACTTC. The encoded protein is CASSPATTYEQYF.

This clone was seen just once. This rearrangement joins TRBV19 to TRBJ2-7; TRBD2 aligns across 10 bases. Germline assignment: CDR1 LNHDA and CDR2 SQIVND (reference sequence). The CDR3 has 14 residues. V lost 2 bases to trimming and J lost 6 bases; unmatched junction nucleotides: 4. DNA of the CDR3: TGTGCCAGTAGTATACTAGCGGGAGAAGGCGAGCAGTACTTC. Translating it yields CASSILAGEGEQYF. The entire variable domain, with the rest obtained from reference TRBV19 and TRBJ2-7, is as follows: DGGITQSPKYLFRKEGQNVTLSCEQNLNHDAMYWYRQDPGQGLRLIYYSQIVNDFQKGDIAEGYSVSREKKESFPLTVTSAQKNPTAFYLCASSILAGEGEQYFGPGTRLTVT.

The V and J genes are TRBV7-2 and TRBJ1-5; D is unclear. The germline V and J ends were trimmed by 3 bases and 5 bases, with 14 bases remaining between them. CDR1 SGHTA and CDR2 FQGNSA come from the germline V gene. This CDR3 has 15 amino acids. As DNA, the CDR3 is TGTGCCAGCAGCTTGCGGTTCGGCGGAGATCAGCCCCAGCATTTT. Its translation: CASSLRFGGDQPQHF.

The chain is built from TRBV6-5 and TRBJ1-1; D call uncertain. Germline CDR1 and CDR2: MNHEY and SVGAGI. CDR3 length: 14 amino acids. The germline V and J ends were trimmed by 0 bases and 7 bases, with 12 bases remaining between them. In DNA, the CDR3 is TGTGCCAGCAGTTACTCCCGAGACTTAATTGAAGCTTTCTTT. This gives the protein CASSYSRDLIEAFF.

Details on this clone: The sample holds other DNA sequences that translate to the same CDR3. This chain uses TRBV30 with TRBJ1-1; D gene ambiguous. This CDR3 is 12 amino acids long. Looked up from germline, CDR1 is GTSNPN and CDR2 is SVGIG (reference sequence). The V end was cut by 0 bases, the J end by 5 bases, with 7 bases between. The CDR3 protein is CAWSVRGTEAFF. CDR3 DNA: TGTGCCTGGAGTGTCCGGGGAACTGAAGCTTTCTTT.

V and J are TRBV30 and TRBJ2-1; tentative D call: TRBD2 (6 bases). The V gene lost 0 bases and the J gene lost 3 bases, with 9 bases spanning the gap. Germline CDR1 and CDR2: GTSNPN and SVGIG (reference sequence). The length of the CDR3 is 14 residues. The CDR3 DNA is TGTGCCTGGAGTGTACTGGGGGGCTACAATGAGCAGTTCTTC. Translation: CAWSVLGGYNEQFF.

The chain recombines TRBV28 with TRBJ1-2; a weak D match, TRBD1 (6 bases). The CDR3 consists of 15 residues. V was clipped by 5 bases and J by 4 bases, with 17 bases between them. From germline, CDR1 is MDHEN and CDR2 SYDVKM. The CDR3 DNA follows: TGTGCCAGCAGTCCCGGGCAGGGGAGAATCTATGGCTACACCTTC. Its translation is CASSPGQGRIYGYTF.

This chain links TRBV27 with TRBJ1-1, with D perhaps matching TRBD1 (6 bases). CDR3 length: 15 residues. V was cut by 4 bases and J by 1 base, with 13 bases left in between. In germline, CDR1 is MNHEY, CDR2 SMNVEV (reference sequence). The CDR3: CASSSWDIGNTEAFF. In DNA, the CDR3 is TGTGCCAGCAGTTCCTGGGACATAGGGAACACTGAAGCTTTCTTT.

The rearrangement joins TRBV7-9 to TRBJ2-7, with TRBD1 as a possible D gene (6 bases). The germline V gene has CDR1 SEHNR and CDR2 FQNEAQ (reference sequence). Trimming left V 5 bases short and J 4 bases short, with 15 bases between. The CDR3 length is 14 residues. CDR3 sequence (DNA): TGTGCCAGCAGCATCCAGGGGAGCCTTTACGAGCAGTACTTC. Its translation: CASSIQGSLYEQYF.

The V gene is TRBV3-1 (or the pseudogene TRBV3-2), the J gene TRBJ2-3; maybe TRBD2 (5 bases). The CDR3 covers 16 residues. Trimming stripped 4 bases from V and 0 bases from J, with 14 bases between. The germline gives CDR1 LGHDT, CDR2 YNNKEL (reference sequence). The CDR3 DNA sequence: TGTGCCAGCAGCCTCCAAGCGGTCCGTAGCACAGATACGCAGTATTTT. It encodes CASSLQAVRSTDTQYF.

A single count supports this clone. The chain links TRBV5-1 to TRBJ1-3; maybe TRBD1 (6 bases). The CDR3 totals 17 residues. V was clipped by 0 bases and J by 4 bases, with 17 bases between them. Germline values: CDR1 SGHRS, CDR2 YFSETQ. CDR3 region: CASSLERSRDKGNTIYF. In DNA, the CDR3 is TGCGCCAGCAGCTTGGAGAGGAGCCGGGACAAAGGAAACACCATATATTTT.

The chain uses TRBV3-1 (or the pseudogene TRBV3-2) and TRBJ2-3, with TRBD2 matching over 16 bases. Germline V gives CDR1 LGHDT, CDR2 YNNKEL (reference sequence). V gave up 0 bases and J gave up 9 bases; unmatched junction bases: 6. The CDR3 extends over 17 amino acids. CDR3 bases: TGTGCCAGCAGCCAAGATGGGACTAGCGGGGGGGCAGGAACGCAGTATTTT. This codes for CASSQDGTSGGAGTQYF.

The chain employs TRBV7-9 and TRBJ1-5; no clear D. CDR1 and CDR2 (germline): SEHNR, FQNEAQ (reference sequence). This CDR3 has 16 residues. Trimming stripped 0 bases from V and 2 bases from J, with 11 bases between. DNA of the CDR3: TGTGCCAGCAGCTTAGCCGGGGTTGTGGGCAATCAGCCCCAGCATTTT. As protein: CASSLAGVVGNQPQHF.

V gene TRBV6-2 or TRBV6-3 combines with J gene TRBJ2-1; D is perhaps TRBD1 (5 bases). The CDR3 totals 16 residues. CDR1 is MNHEY and CDR2 is SVGEGT in the germline V gene. Trimming took off 2 bases at V and 6 bases at J, with 17 bases between the two ends. The CDR3 here is CASSYGVGAVRNEQFF. CDR3 nucleotide sequence: TGTGCCAGCAGTTACGGGGTTGGGGCAGTCCGCAATGAGCAGTTCTTC.

The V call is TRBV7-2, the J call TRBJ1-4, with a weak D call TRBD1 (5 bases). The CDR3 runs 16 residues. Germline values: CDR1 SGHTA, CDR2 FQGNSA. The ends were cut back, 6 bases at V and 0 bases at J, with 14 bases in the middle. The CDR3 loop reads CASRYQGTATNEKLFF. DNA for the CDR3: TGTGCCAGCAGGTACCAGGGTACGGCAACTAATGAAAAACTGTTTTTT.

The rearrangement uses TRBV30 and TRBJ2-1; D perhaps matches TRBD1 (6 bases). Trimming removed 0 bases from V and 0 bases from J, with 12 bases in between. The CDR3 totals 16 residues. CDR1 and CDR2 from the germline V gene are GTSNPN and SVGIG (reference sequence). The CDR3 region has the DNA TGTGCCTGGAGTGTCCAAGGCAGGGGCTCCTACAATGAGCAGTTCTTC. Protein product: CAWSVQGRGSYNEQFF.

DNA of the CDR3: TGTGCCTGGAGCAGCGGGGCCTACGAGCAGTACTTC. It is translated as CAWSSGAYEQYF. The rearrangement links TRBV30 to TRBJ2-7; 7 bases are a match to TRBD2. Germline trimming cut 3 bases from V and 2 bases from J; bases unmatched to any gene: 1. There are 12 residues in the CDR3. CDR1 and CDR2 from the germline V gene are GTSNPN and SVGIG (reference sequence).

The chain links TRBV5-8 to TRBJ2-2; 7 bases map to TRBD2. With 5 bases clipped from V and 3 bases from J, the junction kept 13 bases outside the gene matches. The CDR3 covers 17 residues. The germline V gene has CDR1 SGHTS and CDR2 YDEGEE. The CDR3 coding sequence is TGTGCCAGCAGAACCTATTTGGGAGGGGACGACACCGGGGAGCTGTTTTTT. Translation: CASRTYLGGDDTGELFF.